This TCR beta chain stems from a study of CD8+CD57+ T cells in acquired aplastic anemia. Study summary: The mean DNA yield obtained from sorted CD4+ and CD8+ cells came to roughly 3 ug.

Study-level findings and limits: No significant difference in CD8+ Simpson's diversity was found between patients and controls. Patients shared around 30 CD8+ CDR3 sequences with controls.

Individuals selected for sequencing had exhibited CD8+CD57+ cell expansion on flow cytometry. There were no patients without severe acquired aplastic anemia. Worth noting for this clonotype: Its antigen is undetermined.

Profiling of TCR beta VDJ combinations and CDR3 sequences used genomic DNA as template. MiXCR, run by TCRdb on the reads, gives a single entry per CDR3 protein. The table lists some 150,000 distinct CDR3 sequences, about two thirds of them singletons. The CDR3 length is 17 residues. CDR1 is SGHTA, CDR2 FQGNSA, per germline. Trimming cost V 3 bases and J 9 bases; bases outside gene matches: 14. This chain connects TRBV7-2 to TRBJ1-6, with 7 bases that match TRBD1. Sequenced sample: sorted CD4+, CD8+, or CD8+CD57+ T cells (not recorded which) from PBMCs. The TCR was taken from a human donor with aplastic anemia. DNA for the CDR3: TGTGCCAGCAGCTTTTTACCCACAGGGGCAGGAACTTCACCCCTCCACTTT. It is translated as CASSFLPTGAGTSPLHF.